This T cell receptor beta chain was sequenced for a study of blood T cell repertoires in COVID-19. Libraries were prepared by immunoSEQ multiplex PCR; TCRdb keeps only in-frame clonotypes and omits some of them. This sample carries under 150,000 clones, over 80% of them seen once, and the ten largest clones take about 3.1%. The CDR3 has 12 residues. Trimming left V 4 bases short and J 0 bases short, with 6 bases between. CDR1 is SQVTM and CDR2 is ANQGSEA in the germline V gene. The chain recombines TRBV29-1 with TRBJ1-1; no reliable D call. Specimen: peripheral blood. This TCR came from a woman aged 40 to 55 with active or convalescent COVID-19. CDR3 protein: CSVVVVNTEAFF. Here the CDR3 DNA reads TGCAGCGTTGTCGTAGTGAACACTGAAGCTTTCTTT.